One sample yielded the 23 T cell receptor beta chains listed below, sequenced in a study of radiation and T cells in renal cell carcinoma (TCRdb year 2020). According to the study, the label for this sample's time point signals: blood 4 weeks post-SBRT, at nephrectomy. In light of the paper, this sample's treatment or condition label describes: 15 Gy SBRT to primary tumor, nephrectomy 4 weeks later. Library generation was performed with the immunoSEQ multiplex PCR assay. Entries here come from immuneACCESS through TCRdb and include only in-frame sequences with V and J called. Some clones fail to appear in such tables; in the studies checked, an unresolved V gene covers under half of the shortfall, and the cause of the remainder is unknown. The sample table contains 140,000 to 150,000 clones; only one count was recorded for approximately 86% of them. Over 15% of the sample lies in the top ten. The sample in question was blood, obtained from a patient whose treatment included radiotherapy and nephrectomy. The receptor source for this set is a woman aged 45-65 years with renal cell carcinoma.

The genes are TRBV6-4 and TRBJ2-3, with D perhaps matching TRBD1 or TRBD2 (6 bases each). Germline assignment: CDR1 MRHNA and CDR2 SNTAGT. The V gene lost 4 bases and the J gene lost 6 bases, with 11 bases spanning the gap. The CDR3 consists of 13 residues. CDR3 residues: CASSVEGGDTQYF. CDR3 nucleotide sequence: TGTGCCAGCAGTGTGGAAGGGGGGGATACGCAGTATTTT.

The chain is built from TRBV5-4 and TRBJ2-1; the D gene is possibly TRBD1 (6 bases). CDR1 and CDR2 from the germline V gene are SGHNT and YYREEE (reference sequence). The V end lost 1 base, the J end lost 7 bases, and 18 bases lay between the germline ends. This CDR3 has 16 residues. The CDR3, as DNA: TGTGCCAGCAGCTTGCCGGGACCACAGGGAAAAAATGAGCAGTTCTTC. As protein: CASSLPGPQGKNEQFF.

CDR3 bases: TGTGCCAGCAGTTACTCGAACCCGGGACAGTACACTGAAGCTTTCTTT. This codes for CASSYSNPGQYTEAFF. The V gene is TRBV6-5, the J gene TRBJ1-1, with 7 bases aligning to TRBD1. The V gene's germline CDR1 is MNHEY and CDR2 SVGAGI. There are 16 residues in the CDR3. Losses at the gene ends were 0 bases for V and 3 bases for J; bases not matched to a gene: 7.

The chain has TRBV9 and TRBJ2-3; the D gene is possibly TRBD2 (6 bases). The V gene lost 3 bases and the J gene lost 1 base, with 15 bases spanning the gap. The CDR3 has 16 amino acids. Germline lookup yields CDR1 SGDLS and CDR2 YYNGEE. The chain's CDR3 is CASSGDPSVGTDTQYF. In DNA, the CDR3 is TGTGCCAGCAGCGGGGACCCTAGCGTTGGCACAGATACGCAGTATTTT.

The chain joins TRBV7-4 to TRBJ1-2; possibly TRBD1 for D (6 bases). The germline gives CDR1 SGHVT, CDR2 SQSDAQ. V was trimmed by 4 bases and J by 5 bases, leaving 17 bases between them. The CDR3 runs 15 residues. The CDR3 protein is CASSSLGHSGYGYTF. The CDR3 DNA is TGTGCCAGCAGCTCCTTGGGACACTCGGGGTATGGCTACACCTTC.

The V and J genes are TRBV5-6 and TRBJ2-2, with a tentative D call TRBD2 (6 bases). Trimming took off 4 bases at V and 6 bases at J, with 19 bases between the two ends. This CDR3 spans 16 amino acids. The germline gives CDR1 SGHDT, CDR2 YYEEEE. The CDR3 coding sequence is TGTGCCAGCAGCCGTGATGCGGGGTCAGTCGCCGGGGAGCTGTTTTTT. Protein: CASSRDAGSVAGELFF.

This chain joins TRBV10-2 and TRBJ1-4; D is perhaps TRBD1 (6 bases). Trimming removed 5 bases at V and 0 bases at J, with 10 bases between. The germline V gene encodes CDR1 WSHSY and CDR2 SAAADI. The CDR3 runs to 15 residues. This CDR3 is CASSFTGTTNEKLFF. The CDR3 DNA sequence: TGCGCCAGCAGTTTTACAGGGACAACTAATGAAAAACTGTTTTTT.

V is TRBV30 and J is TRBJ1-3; D possibly corresponds to TRBD1 (6 bases). The germline CDR1 and CDR2 sequences are GTSNPN and SVGIG (reference sequence). CDR3 size: 17 residues. Trimming pared 3 bases from V and 0 bases from J, leaving 18 bases between. The CDR3 is CAWSSPVGASSGNTIYF. CDR3 nucleotides: TGTGCCTGGAGCTCTCCCGTGGGGGCCTCCTCTGGAAACACCATATATTTT.

The V gene is TRBV28, the J gene TRBJ2-3; D possibly corresponds to TRBD1 (5 bases). Trimming left V 6 bases short and J 2 bases short, with 9 bases between. CDR1 and CDR2 (germline): MDHEN, SYDVKM. The CDR3 has 13 amino acids. DNA for the CDR3: TGTGCCAGCAGCTCAGGGCCCACAGATACGCAGTATTTT. As protein: CASSSGPTDTQYF.

The chain is built from TRBV5-1 and TRBJ1-4, with 12 bases matching TRBD1. The CDR3 contains 16 residues. Trimming removed 0 bases from V and 7 bases from J; junction bases left unmatched: 4. Per the germline V gene, CDR1 is SGHRS and CDR2 is YFSETQ. The CDR3: CASSLGDRGRGEKLFF. CDR3 DNA sequence: TGCGCCAGCAGCTTGGGGGACAGGGGGCGCGGTGAAAAACTGTTTTTT. Full variable domain (missing parts from reference TRBV5-1 and TRBJ1-4): KAGVTQTPRYLIKTRGQQVTLSCSPISGHRSVSWYQQTPGQGLQFLFEYFSETQRNKGNFPGRFSGRQFSNSRSEMNVSTLELGDSALYLCASSLGDRGRGEKLFFGSGTQLSVL.

In DNA form, the CDR3 reads TGTGCCAGCAGCTTAGGGTCGAGCGGGAGGACTAGCCCCTACGAGCAGTACTTC. Protein sequence: CASSLGSSGRTSPYEQYF. The chain couples TRBV7-2 to TRBJ2-7; 9 bases agree with TRBD2. CDR1 is SGHTA, CDR2 FQGNSA, per germline. This CDR3 spans 18 amino acids. V trimming: 1 base; J trimming: 2 bases; junction bases outside the gene matches: 12. Based on the CDR3 plus reference TRBV7-2 and TRBJ2-7, the full variable domain is GAGVSQSPSNKVTEKGKDVELRCDPISGHTALYWYRQSLGQGLEFLIYFQGNSAPDKSGLPSDRFSAERTGGSVSTLTIQRTQQEDSAVYLCASSLGSSGRTSPYEQYFGPGTRLTVT.

This rearrangement joins TRBV4-1 to TRBJ2-6; D perhaps matches TRBD2 (6 bases). The germline V gene has CDR1 MGHRA and CDR2 YSYEKL. The CDR3 contains 16 residues. Trimming left V 0 bases short and J 1 base short, with 7 bases between. CDR3 loop: CASSQEGRSGANVLTF. The CDR3 coding sequence is TGCGCCAGCAGCCAAGAAGGGAGGTCTGGGGCCAACGTCCTGACTTTC.

The chain combines TRBV9 with TRBJ2-2; perhaps TRBD2 as D (5 bases). Germline V CDR1 and CDR2: SGDLS, YYNGEE. CDR3 length equals 15 residues. Trimming stripped 0 bases from V and 5 bases from J, with 11 bases between. The CDR3 nucleotides read TGTGCCAGCAGCGTAGAAGGCCGGGGTACCGGGGAGCTGTTTTTT. Its translation: CASSVEGRGTGELFF.

The V gene is TRBV9, the J gene TRBJ1-4; D is unresolved. V was cut by 7 bases and J by 4 bases, with 17 bases left in between. The CDR3 runs to 15 residues. The germline gives CDR1 SGDLS, CDR2 YYNGEE. Written as DNA, the CDR3 is TGTGCCAGCGGATCCTCTAGGTTAGGTAATGAAAAACTGTTTTTT. Amino acids: CASGSSRLGNEKLFF.

This chain uses TRBV27 with TRBJ2-7; TRBD1 matches 9 bases. With V trimmed by 3 bases and J by 6 bases, 3 bases remained unmatched. This CDR3 is built from 13 residues. The germline V gene has CDR1 MNHEY and CDR2 SMNVEV (reference sequence). CDR3 region: CASSLGTGFEQYF. Written as DNA, the CDR3 is TGTGCCAGCAGTTTGGGGACAGGGTTCGAGCAGTACTTC.

The chain joins TRBV4-1 to TRBJ2-1; 8 bases are shared with TRBD2. The germline V gene encodes CDR1 MGHRA and CDR2 YSYEKL. The CDR3 runs to 15 residues. V shed 0 bases, J shed 6 bases, and the junction held 4 bases outside the gene matches. DNA for the CDR3: TGCGCCAGCAGCCAAGAGGCTAGCGGGCCCAATGAGCAGTTCTTC. Translating gives CASSQEASGPNEQFF.

The chain uses TRBV28 and TRBJ2-5; 7 bases map to TRBD2. V gave up 4 bases and J gave up 9 bases; unmatched junction bases: 2. The germline CDR1 and CDR2 sequences are MDHEN and SYDVKM. The CDR3 has 11 amino acids. This chain's CDR3 is CASSWGGAQYF. CDR3 DNA: TGTGCCAGCAGTTGGGGGGGGGCCCAGTACTTC.

V gene TRBV6-6 combines with J gene TRBJ1-5; 10 bases agree with TRBD1. CDR1 MNHNY and CDR2 SVGAGI come from the germline V gene (reference sequence). This CDR3 region has 16 residues. J was trimmed by 6 bases and V by 2 bases; bases with no gene match: 7. The CDR3 nucleotides are TGTGCCAGCAGTTACGAGAAGGGACAGGGGTTTCAGCCCCAGCATTTT. This translates into CASSYEKGQGFQPQHF.

V and J are TRBV2 and TRBJ2-3, with TRBD1 identical over 7 bases. Germline CDR1 reads SNHLY; CDR2 reads FYNNEI. The CDR3 is 13 residues long. J gave up 5 bases and V 5 bases, and 4 bases lay outside the gene matches. The CDR3 DNA is TGTGCCAGCAGTACAGGGGTCGGAGATACGCAGTATTTT. Translated, it gives CASSTGVGDTQYF. The full variable domain, with the rest looked up from reference TRBV2 and TRBJ2-3, is EPEVTQTPSHQVTQMGQEVILRCVPISNHLYFYWYRQILGQKVEFLVSFYNNEISEKSEIFDDQFSVERPDGSNFTLKIRSTKLEDSAMYFCASSTGVGDTQYFGPGTRLTVL.

V gene TRBV28 combines with J gene TRBJ2-2, with D possibly being TRBD1 (5 bases). Per the germline V gene, CDR1 is MDHEN and CDR2 is SYDVKM. V lost 6 bases and J lost 6, with 14 bases in between. CDR3 size: 14 residues. CDR3 sequence reads: CASSPPAGPGELFF. CDR3 DNA sequence: TGTGCCAGCAGCCCCCCAGCAGGGCCCGGGGAGCTGTTTTTT.

This sequence joins TRBV6-5 and TRBJ2-7; 8 positions match TRBD1. Germline V lookup: CDR1 MNHEY, CDR2 SVGAGI. Unmatched junction bases numbered 6, after V lost 5 bases and J lost 3 bases. The CDR3 extends over 14 amino acids. In DNA, the CDR3 is TGTGCCAGCAGTCGGGACAGGCAGCACTACGAGCAGTACTTC. Translation: CASSRDRQHYEQYF.

V is TRBV10-3 and J is TRBJ2-1, with unresolved D. V was shortened by 0 bases and J by 0 bases, with 15 bases between the two germline ends. The CDR3 extends over 18 amino acids. Germline V gene data show CDR1 as ENHRY and CDR2 as SYGVKD. CDR3 region: CAISESRSSSGSYNEQFF. CDR3 nucleotide sequence: TGTGCCATCAGTGAGTCGAGGAGTTCCTCGGGCTCCTACAATGAGCAGTTCTTC.

This chain links TRBV19 with TRBJ1-1; D possibly corresponds to TRBD1 (6 bases). The germline V gene has CDR1 LNHDA and CDR2 SQIVND (reference sequence). There are 13 residues in the CDR3. The V and J ends lost 8 bases and 0 bases respectively, with 10 bases between them. The chain's CDR3 is CASADRLNTEAFF. The CDR3 region has the DNA TGTGCCAGTGCAGACAGGCTGAACACTGAAGCTTTCTTT.